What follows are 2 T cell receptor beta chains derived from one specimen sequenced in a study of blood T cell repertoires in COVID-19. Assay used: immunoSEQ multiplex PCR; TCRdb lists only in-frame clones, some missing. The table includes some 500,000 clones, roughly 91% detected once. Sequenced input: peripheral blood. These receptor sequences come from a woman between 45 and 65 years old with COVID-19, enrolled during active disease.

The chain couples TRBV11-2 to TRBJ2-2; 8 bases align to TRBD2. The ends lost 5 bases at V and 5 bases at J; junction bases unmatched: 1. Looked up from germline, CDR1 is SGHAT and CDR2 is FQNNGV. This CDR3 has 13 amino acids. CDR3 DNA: TGTGCCAGCAGCCGGGGGGGAACCGGGGAGCTGTTTTTT. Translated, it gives CASSRGGTGELFF.

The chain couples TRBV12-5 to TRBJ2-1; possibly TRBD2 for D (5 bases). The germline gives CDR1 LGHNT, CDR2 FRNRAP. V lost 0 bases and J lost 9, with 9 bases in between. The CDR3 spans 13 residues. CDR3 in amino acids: CASGLVAAIEQFF. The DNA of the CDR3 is TGTGCTAGTGGTTTGGTAGCGGCCATTGAGCAGTTCTTC.